Listed here are 5 T cell receptor beta chains from one sample, sequenced in a study of CD8 T cells in ankylosing spondylitis. TCRdb reprocessed the 5' RACE reads with MiXCR, giving one entry per CDR3 protein. The repertoire consists of under 200,000 distinct CDR3 sequences, with 9.8% occurring once and the leading ten covering more than 12%. Sequencing was done on a sample of blood, either unsorted or a sorted T cell fraction (not recorded which). These receptor sequences come from a female donor with ankylosing spondylitis or in good health (not recorded which).

In its sample, this clonotype was seen a few times. V gene TRBV11-1 combines with J gene TRBJ2-2, with 16 bases matching TRBD2. There are 19 residues in the CDR3. Germline V gene sequence: CDR1 SGHAT, CDR2 FQDESV (reference sequence). J lost 0 bases, V lost 5 bases, and 6 bases had no gene match. CDR3: CASSPGTSGRGPNTGELFF. DNA for the CDR3: TGTGCCAGCAGCCCCGGGACTAGCGGGAGGGGTCCGAACACCGGGGAGCTGTTTTTT.

This clonotype turned up a few times. V is TRBV6-2 or TRBV6-3 and J is TRBJ1-6, with 10 positions matching TRBD1. V shed 5 bases and J 10 bases; nucleotides not matched to a gene: 8. Germline CDR1 and CDR2: MNHEY and SVGEGT. The CDR3 is 15 amino acids. The CDR3 DNA sequence: TGTGCCAGCAGTCCCCCCGGGACAGGGGACTCACCCCTCCACTTT. Amino acids: CASSPPGTGDSPLHF.

V is TRBV7-9 and J is TRBJ1-2, with 8 bases lining up with TRBD1. Per the germline V gene, CDR1 is SEHNR and CDR2 is FQNEAQ (reference sequence). The CDR3 sequence is 15 residues long. The V segment lost 4 bases and the J segment 4 bases; nucleotides outside the gene matches: 8. CDR3 region: CASSSSTGVFYGYTF. The DNA of the CDR3 is TGTGCCAGCAGCTCCTCGACAGGGGTTTTCTATGGCTACACCTTC.

The sample holds a few counts of this clonotype. The chain employs TRBV20-1 and TRBJ2-1; the D gene is possibly TRBD2 (5 bases). The V end lost 3 bases, the J end lost 9 bases, and 9 bases lay between the germline ends. CDR3 length equals 11 residues. CDR1 is DFQATT, CDR2 SNEGSKA, per germline (reference sequence). The CDR3 here is CSARRVGEQFF. The DNA of the CDR3 is TGCAGTGCTAGGAGGGTGGGTGAGCAGTTCTTC.

This sequence joins TRBV28 and TRBJ2-7, with 9 bases identical to TRBD1. Germline lookup yields CDR1 MDHEN and CDR2 SYDVKM. This CDR3 contains 14 residues. With V trimmed by 7 bases and J by 3 bases, 7 bases remained unmatched. CDR3 region: CASKEPGQGYEQYF. In DNA form, the CDR3 reads TGTGCCAGCAAAGAGCCGGGACAGGGCTACGAGCAGTACTTC.